The entry that follows covers one T cell receptor (beta chain) sequence. The study ran its PCR with 60 Vbeta and 13 Jbeta primers. TCRdb keeps only in-frame clones here, not all; method: immunoSEQ multiplex PCR. Among a few hundred thousand clones, 60% to 80% were seen once, and the ten largest hold roughly 2%. V shed 4 bases and J 7 bases; nucleotides not matched to a gene: 8. The length of the CDR3 is 13 residues. Germline assignment: CDR1 GTSNPN and CDR2 SVGIG (reference sequence). This sample was taken from a study of cytomegalovirus exposure and HLA in healthy donors. The J gene is TRBJ2-7, the V gene TRBV30; TRBD1 matches at 9 bases. This receptor was obtained from a man between 18 and 35 years old in good health and CMV-seronegative. The sequenced material came from PBMCs. The CDR3 here is CAWNQQGAGEQYF. The CDR3 DNA sequence: TGTGCCTGGAATCAACAGGGGGCGGGGGAGCAGTACTTC.